Listed below are T cell receptor beta chains from one sample, sequenced in a study of T cell responses to AZD1222 COVID-19 vaccine. Clones were sequenced by immunoSEQ multiplex PCR, and TCRdb holds only the in-frame ones, with some missing. In the table there are roughly 70,000 clones, 80% to 95% of which are singletons. Sequenced material: peripheral blood, taken 28 days after the second dose of the MenACWY control vaccine. Receptors were obtained from an adult who received the MenACWY meningococcal vaccine as a control. Both conserved end residues are part of each CDR3. The D gene is left open where the match is weak.

d_gene: -
j_gene: TRBJ2-5
v_gene: TRBV27
CDR3aa: CASSFFRARGETQYF
CDR3nt: TGTGCCAGCAGTTTCTTCCGGGCCCGAGGGGAGACCCAGTACTTC

d_gene: -
j_gene: TRBJ1-1
v_gene: TRBV28
CDR3aa: CASSLSQGGWGEAFF
CDR3nt: TGTGCCAGCAGTTTATCTCAGGGAGGGTGGGGGGAGGCTTTCTTT

d_gene: TRBD2
j_gene: TRBJ2-3
v_gene: TRBV28
CDR3aa: CASSLSLAGVDTQYF
CDR3nt: TGTGCCAGCAGTTTATCCTTAGCGGGAGTAGATACGCAGTATTTT

d_gene: TRBD1
j_gene: TRBJ1-1
v_gene: TRBV25-1
CDR3aa: CASSGQGYTEAFF
CDR3nt: TGTGCCAGCAGTGGACAGGGTTACACTGAAGCTTTCTTT

d_gene: -
j_gene: TRBJ1-1
v_gene: TRBV7-3
CDR3aa: CASSLTGTTEAFF
CDR3nt: TGTGCCAGCAGCTTAACCGGTACTACTGAAGCTTTCTTT

d_gene: TRBD2
j_gene: TRBJ2-7
v_gene: TRBV2
CDR3aa: CASGWLAGDGQYF
CDR3nt: TGTGCCAGCGGTTGGCTAGCGGGAGACGGGCAGTACTTC

d_gene: -
j_gene: TRBJ1-1
v_gene: TRBV5-6
CDR3aa: CASSFKGMNTEAFF
CDR3nt: TGTGCCAGCAGCTTTAAGGGGATGAACACTGAAGCTTTCTTT

d_gene: -
j_gene: TRBJ2-2
v_gene: TRBV5-1
CDR3aa: CASSLRTTNTGELFF
CDR3nt: TGCGCCAGCAGCTTGAGGACTACGAACACCGGGGAGCTGTTTTTT

d_gene: TRBD2
j_gene: TRBJ2-3
v_gene: TRBV3-1/TRBV3-2
CDR3aa: CASSGSDRQDGGRVQDTQYF
CDR3nt: TGTGCCAGCAGCGGATCGGACAGACAGGACGGCGGGAGGGTACAAGATACGCAGTATTTT

d_gene: -
j_gene: TRBJ2-2
v_gene: TRBV5-1
CDR3aa: CASSPPATGELFF
CDR3nt: TGCGCCAGCAGCCCCCCCGCCACCGGGGAGCTGTTTTTT

d_gene: TRBD1
j_gene: TRBJ1-1
v_gene: TRBV2
CDR3aa: CATRQGNTEAFF
CDR3nt: TGTGCCACCAGACAGGGAAACACTGAAGCTTTCTTT